This TCR beta chain was sequenced for a study of neurological immune-mediated disorders. This clonotype was seen ten or more times. Its cognate antigen is unknown. The cDNA was generated through 5'RACE incorporating 10-nucleotide random UMIs. Using its own MiXCR run on the 5' RACE reads, TCRdb lists one record per CDR3 protein. The data show around 35,000 distinct CDR3 sequences, with around 1.5% seen just once and around 8.8% held by the top ten. Study observations and caveats: Phylogenetic grouping put 18 of 34 multiple sclerosis patients' repertoires into one related-CDR3 cluster, a possible signature. The absence of any CDR3 amino acid sequence shared by expanded clones across subjects suggests that repertoires were private in all groups. Levels of TCR clonal expansion peaked in HTLV-1-associated myelopathy and reached their lowest in multiple sclerosis, under those of healthy controls.

Germline V CDR1 and CDR2: SGHTA, FQGNSA. The CDR3 totals 15 residues. V shed 7 bases and J shed 0 bases, with 16 bases lying between them. The chain joins TRBV7-2 to TRBJ2-7, with a tentative D call TRBD2 (6 bases). Sequences were obtained from PBMCs. The receptor was isolated from a woman aged 30 to 39 with multiple sclerosis. CDR3 loop: CASNKGAGSSYEQYF. Here the CDR3 DNA reads TGTGCCAGCAATAAAGGGGCGGGGTCCTCCTACGAGCAGTACTTC.